Listed here are 25 T cell receptor beta chains from one sample, sequenced in a study of T cell responses to AZD1222 COVID-19 vaccine. Some clones are missing from TCRdb's copy, which holds only in-frame ones; the method was immunoSEQ multiplex PCR. The sample carries 73,000 or so clones, about three quarters recorded once. The material was peripheral blood, obtained 28 days after the second AZD1222 dose. The receptor set was obtained from an adult who received the AZD1222 COVID-19 vaccine.

This chain's CDR3 is CASSQGTGGSSSYEQYF. CDR3 DNA sequence: TGTGCCAGCAGCCAAGGGACAGGGGGCTCCAGCTCCTACGAGCAGTACTTC. The chain employs TRBV7-3 and TRBJ2-7, with TRBD1 identical over 12 bases. In germline, CDR1 is SGHTA, CDR2 FQGTGA. Germline trimming cut 5 bases from V and 0 bases from J; bases unmatched to any gene: 8. There are 17 residues in the CDR3.

This clone was counted only a few times. The chain employs TRBV6-5 and TRBJ2-6; the match to TRBD1 covers 7 bases. With V trimmed by 6 bases and J by 12 bases, 8 bases remained unmatched. CDR1 and CDR2 from the germline V gene are MNHEY and SVGAGI. The CDR3 has 13 amino acids. The CDR3 nucleotides read TGTGCCAGCAGACGACCCGGGACAGTCGTCCTGACTTTC. Protein sequence: CASRRPGTVVLTF.

This rearrangement joins TRBV18 to TRBJ2-2; D unclear. V gave up 1 base and J gave up 1 base, with 10 bases separating them. The germline CDR1 and CDR2 sequences are KGHSH and LQKENI. The CDR3 is made up of 16 amino acids. CDR3 residues: CASSPQIEMNTGELFF. For the CDR3, the DNA is TGTGCCAGCTCACCACAGATTGAGATGAACACCGGGGAGCTGTTTTTT. The entire variable domain, with the rest obtained from reference TRBV18 and TRBJ2-2, is as follows: NAGVMQNPRHLVRRRGQEARLRCSPMKGHSHVYWYRQLPEEGLKFMVYLQKENIIDESGMPKERFSAEFPKEGPSILRIQQVVRGDSAAYFCASSPQIEMNTGELFFGEGSRLTVL.

The J gene is TRBJ1-5, the V gene TRBV2; D might be TRBD1 (6 bases). The V gene's germline CDR1 is SNHLY and CDR2 FYNNEI. The CDR3 extends over 15 amino acids. V lost 6 bases and J 3 bases, leaving 15 bases between the germline ends. The CDR3 spells CASSGTLSPNQPQHF. CDR3 in DNA: TGTGCCAGCAGCGGGACACTATCCCCCAATCAGCCCCAGCATTTT.

The chain links TRBV6-5 to TRBJ2-7; tentative D call: TRBD1 (5 bases). This CDR3 comprises 16 residues. CDR1 MNHEY and CDR2 SVGAGI come from the germline V gene. V was clipped by 0 bases and J by 6 bases, with 18 bases between them. CDR3 bases: TGTGCCAGCAGTTACTCGATTAGCAGGGCAAGGGGCGAGCAGTACTTC. This sequence encodes CASSYSISRARGEQYF.

This clone was detected only once. The chain couples TRBV6-5 to TRBJ1-6, with 10 bases matching TRBD1. Per the germline V gene, CDR1 is MNHEY and CDR2 is SVGAGI. CDR3 length equals 13 residues. Trimming at V came to 10 bases and at J to 7 bases, leaving 4 bases not matched to a gene. Written as DNA, the CDR3 is TGTGCCACAAGGACAGGGGGAAATTCACCCCTCCACTTT. It translates to CATRTGGNSPLHF.

This rearrangement joins TRBV5-1 to TRBJ2-1, with 16 bases that match TRBD2. The V segment lost 8 bases and the J segment 4 bases; nucleotides outside the gene matches: 9. CDR1 is SGHRS, CDR2 YFSETQ, per germline. The CDR3 runs 17 residues. CDR3 nucleotides: TGCGCCAGACTTACGGGACTAGCGGGAGGGCGTTACAATGAGCAGTTCTTC. Translating it yields CARLTGLAGGRYNEQFF.

This sequence joins TRBV12-3 or TRBV12-4 and TRBJ1-1; 8 bases line up with TRBD1. After removal of 6 bases from V and 11 bases from J, the junction contained 11 bases not matched to a gene. There are 13 residues in the CDR3. CDR3 coding DNA: TGTGCCAGCAGCCCTCTAACAGGGGGAGAGGCTTTCTTT. The encoded protein is CASSPLTGGEAFF.

The V and J genes are TRBV6-2 or TRBV6-3 and TRBJ2-6, with 9 bases identical to TRBD1. Unmatched junction bases numbered 11, after V lost 5 bases and J lost 0 bases. The CDR3 has 19 amino acids. Germline CDR1 is MNHEY and CDR2 is SVGEGT. The CDR3 DNA reads TGTGCCAGCAGTGTAGTCACCGGGACAGGGAGCTCTGGGGCCAACGTCCTGACTTTC. It codes for CASSVVTGTGSSGANVLTF.

The rearrangement links TRBV11-1 to TRBJ2-1; no reliable D call. The CDR3 totals 14 residues. V lost 2 bases to trimming and J lost 8 bases, with 13 bases between them. CDR1 is SGHAT and CDR2 is FQDESV in the germline V gene (reference sequence). In DNA form, the CDR3 reads TGTGCCAGCAGCTTATCCCCACCGGGCGATGAGCAGTTCTTC. Translation: CASSLSPPGDEQFF.

The J gene is TRBJ1-3, the V gene TRBV3-1 (or the pseudogene TRBV3-2), with a tentative D call TRBD1 (5 bases). Germline CDR1 is LGHDT and CDR2 is YNNKEL (reference sequence). V was clipped by 1 base and J by 4 bases, with 14 bases between them. The length of the CDR3 is 16 residues. CDR3 nucleotide sequence: TGTGCCAGCAGCCAAGCTAGGAAGGGGAGGGGAAACACCATATATTTT. It encodes CASSQARKGRGNTIYF.

The chain combines TRBV4-2 with TRBJ2-7; D is unclear. The CDR3 extends over 15 amino acids. Germline assignment: CDR1 LGHNA and CDR2 YNFKEQ. Deletions cut 0 bases from V and 3 bases from J, with 12 bases between. The CDR3 reads CASSQDYQLGYEQYF. In DNA, the CDR3 is TGTGCCAGCAGCCAAGATTACCAGCTGGGCTACGAGCAGTACTTC.

The chain recombines TRBV30 with TRBJ2-1, with TRBD1 matching over 8 bases. V shed 7 bases, J shed 5 bases, and the junction held 7 bases outside the gene matches. This CDR3 has 13 amino acids. CDR1 and CDR2 from the germline V gene are GTSNPN and SVGIG (reference sequence). DNA of the CDR3: TGTGCCTTTAACAGGGGGATGGACAATGAGCAGTTCTTC. Its protein product is CAFNRGMDNEQFF.

V and J are TRBV7-9 and TRBJ1-1; 8 nucleotides match TRBD1. Germline V gene sequence: CDR1 SEHNR, CDR2 FQNEAQ (reference sequence). The CDR3 is made up of 16 amino acids. V lost 5 bases and J lost 2; bases outside the gene matches: 10. The CDR3 reads CASSLTGGSPNTEAFF. For the CDR3, the DNA is TGTGCCAGCAGCCTAACAGGGGGGTCCCCCAACACTGAAGCTTTCTTT.

This clone was seen once. V gene TRBV2 combines with J gene TRBJ2-1, with TRBD2 matching over 11 bases. The CDR3 is made up of 15 amino acids. CDR1 is SNHLY, CDR2 FYNNEI, per germline. Losses at the gene ends were 5 bases for V and 9 bases for J; bases not matched to a gene: 9. The DNA for the CDR3 is TGTGCCAGCAGTTATAGCGGGGGGGTTGTTGGTGAGCAGTTCTTC. Its translation: CASSYSGGVVGEQFF.

This clone was detected once. The rearrangement joins TRBV29-1 to TRBJ2-7; TRBD1 matches at 8 bases. Germline CDR1 SQVTM, CDR2 ANQGSEA. V lost 3 bases to trimming and J lost 7 bases; unmatched junction nucleotides: 8. The CDR3 runs to 13 residues. The DNA for the CDR3 is TGCAGCGTTGAGACGCAGGGGGCGGGGGAGCAGTACTTC. It yields the protein CSVETQGAGEQYF.

The chain combines TRBV21-1 with TRBJ1-2; TRBD1, the D gene given by the table, was not confirmed from the DNA. TRBV21-1 is described as a pseudogene. CDR3 length: 18 residues. Here the CDR3 DNA reads TGTGCCAGCAGCCTTCTCGGGGAAGGGGACAGAGCTAACTATGGCTACACCTTC. Residues: CASSLLGEGDRANYGYTF.

V gene TRBV27 combines with J gene TRBJ1-2; D possibly corresponds to TRBD1 (6 bases). Looked up from germline, CDR1 is MNHEY and CDR2 is SMNVEV (reference sequence). V was trimmed by 5 bases and J by 4 bases, leaving 17 bases between them. This CDR3 comprises 15 residues. CDR3: CASSITYRVSYGYTF. The CDR3 DNA reads as TGTGCCAGCAGTATTACATACAGGGTTAGCTATGGCTACACCTTC.

The rearrangement links TRBV28 to TRBJ1-5; possible D gene TRBD1, 6 bases. The CDR3 is 16 amino acids. Trimming took off 7 bases at V and 2 bases at J, with 18 bases between the two ends. Germline V lookup: CDR1 MDHEN, CDR2 SYDVKM. The CDR3 here is CASNSGAGQGNQPQHF. As DNA, the CDR3 is TGTGCCAGCAACTCAGGGGCAGGTCAGGGCAATCAGCCCCAGCATTTT.

This clone has just one count. J is TRBJ2-7 and V is TRBV7-9; D is unresolved. V lost 1 base to trimming and J lost 2 bases, with 15 bases between them. The germline V gene has CDR1 SEHNR and CDR2 FQNEAQ (reference sequence). CDR3 length: 16 amino acids. The CDR3, as DNA: TGTGCCAGCAGCTTAGGGGGAAGCAGCACTCCCTACGAGCAGTACTTC. Encoded protein: CASSLGGSSTPYEQYF. Using reference TRBV7-9 and TRBJ2-7 for the parts outside the CDR3, the full variable domain is DTGVSQNPRHKITKRGQNVTFRCDPISEHNRLYWYRQTLGQGPEFLTYFQNEAQLEKSRLLSDRFSAERPKGSFSTLEIQRTEQGDSAMYLCASSLGGSSTPYEQYFGPGTRLTVT.

J is TRBJ1-2 and V is TRBV18, with D maybe TRBD1 (6 bases). The CDR3 sequence is 15 residues long. Germline V lookup: CDR1 KGHSH, CDR2 LQKENI. V lost 3 bases to trimming and J lost 0 bases, with 11 bases between them. CDR3 protein: CASSPQGQTNYGYTF. The CDR3 nucleotides read TGTGCCAGCTCACCGCAGGGACAAACTAACTATGGCTACACCTTC.

The V and J genes are TRBV12-3 or TRBV12-4 and TRBJ2-5, with D uncertain. V was shortened by 5 bases and J by 5 bases, with 9 bases between the two germline ends. The CDR3 covers 12 residues. The CDR3 is CASSRVPETQYF. The CDR3 DNA is TGTGCCAGCAGTCGAGTGCCGGAGACCCAGTACTTC.

The V gene is TRBV10-3, the J gene TRBJ1-1; tentatively, D is TRBD1 (6 bases). Germline CDR1 ENHRY, CDR2 SYGVKD. CDR3 size: 16 residues. The V end was cut by 4 bases, the J end by 5 bases, with 20 bases between. The CDR3 is CAISAGGGTTVTEAFF. CDR3 DNA sequence: TGTGCCATCAGTGCGGGTGGGGGGACAACGGTAACTGAAGCTTTCTTT.

This clone turned up a few times. The chain combines TRBV6-5 with TRBJ1-1; D possibly corresponds to TRBD1 (5 bases). V dropped 6 bases and J dropped 11 bases, with 13 bases sitting between them. The CDR3 is made up of 11 amino acids. Germline V gene sequence: CDR1 MNHEY, CDR2 SVGAGI. The CDR3 DNA reads TGTGCCAGCAGGGCAGGGAGTAAGGCTTTCTTT. Amino acids: CASRAGSKAFF.

The rearrangement links TRBV19 to TRBJ1-3, with D unclear. The V end was cut by 4 bases, the J end by 8 bases, with 12 bases between. Germline assignment: CDR1 LNHDA and CDR2 SQIVND (reference sequence). The CDR3 covers 13 residues. The CDR3 loop is CASSTSQGYTIYF. The DNA for the CDR3 is TGTGCCAGTAGTACCAGTCAAGGGTACACCATATATTTT. The whole variable domain, remainder taken from reference TRBV19 and TRBJ1-3, is DGGITQSPKYLFRKEGQNVTLSCEQNLNHDAMYWYRQDPGQGLRLIYYSQIVNDFQKGDIAEGYSVSREKKESFPLTVTSAQKNPTAFYLCASSTSQGYTIYFGEGSWLTVV.